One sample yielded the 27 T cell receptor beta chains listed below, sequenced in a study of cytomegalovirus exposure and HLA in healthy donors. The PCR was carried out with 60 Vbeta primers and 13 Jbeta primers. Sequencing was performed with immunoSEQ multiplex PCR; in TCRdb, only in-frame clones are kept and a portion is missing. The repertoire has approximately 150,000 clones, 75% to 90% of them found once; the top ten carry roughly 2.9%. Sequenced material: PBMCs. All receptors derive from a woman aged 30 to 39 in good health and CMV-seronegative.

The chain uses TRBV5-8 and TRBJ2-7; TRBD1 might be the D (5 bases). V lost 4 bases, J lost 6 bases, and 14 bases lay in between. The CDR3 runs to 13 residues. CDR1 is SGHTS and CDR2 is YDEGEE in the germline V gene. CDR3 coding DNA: TGTGCCAGCAGCCCAGGGCCATGGGGCGAGCAGTACTTC. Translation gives CASSPGPWGEQYF.

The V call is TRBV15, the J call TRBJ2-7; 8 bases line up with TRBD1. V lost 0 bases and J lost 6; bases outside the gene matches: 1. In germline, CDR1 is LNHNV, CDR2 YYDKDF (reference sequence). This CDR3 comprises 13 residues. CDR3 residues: CATSRDRGREQYF. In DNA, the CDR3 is TGTGCCACCAGCAGAGACAGGGGGCGCGAGCAGTACTTC.

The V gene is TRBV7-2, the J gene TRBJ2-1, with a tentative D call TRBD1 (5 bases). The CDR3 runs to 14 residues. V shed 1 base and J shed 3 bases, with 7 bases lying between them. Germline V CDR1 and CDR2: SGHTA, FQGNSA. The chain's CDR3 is CASSLGGFYNEQFF. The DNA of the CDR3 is TGTGCCAGCAGCTTAGGGGGCTTCTACAATGAGCAGTTCTTC. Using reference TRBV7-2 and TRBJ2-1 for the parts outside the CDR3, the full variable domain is GAGVSQSPSNKVTEKGKDVELRCDPISGHTALYWYRQSLGQGLEFLIYFQGNSAPDKSGLPSDRFSAERTGGSVSTLTIQRTQQEDSAVYLCASSLGGFYNEQFFGPGTRLTVL.

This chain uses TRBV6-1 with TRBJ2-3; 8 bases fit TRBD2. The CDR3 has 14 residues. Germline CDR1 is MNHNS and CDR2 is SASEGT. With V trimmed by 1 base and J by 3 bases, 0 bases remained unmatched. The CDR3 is CASSEGLATDTQYF. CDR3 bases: TGTGCCAGCAGTGAAGGACTAGCGACAGATACGCAGTATTTT.

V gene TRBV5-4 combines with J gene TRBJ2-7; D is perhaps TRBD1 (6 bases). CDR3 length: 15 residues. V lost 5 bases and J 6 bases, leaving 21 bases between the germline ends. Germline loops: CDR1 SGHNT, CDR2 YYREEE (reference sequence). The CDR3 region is CASSMDSLGRLEQYF. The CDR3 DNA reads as TGTGCCAGCAGTATGGACAGTCTCGGTCGCCTCGAGCAGTACTTC.

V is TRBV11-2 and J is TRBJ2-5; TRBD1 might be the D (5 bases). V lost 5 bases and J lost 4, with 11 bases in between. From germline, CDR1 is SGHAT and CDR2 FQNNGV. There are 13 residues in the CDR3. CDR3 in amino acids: CASSRGRVETQYF. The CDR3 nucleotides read TGTGCCAGCAGCAGGGGCAGGGTAGAGACCCAGTACTTC.

The CDR3 DNA is TGTGCCAGCCGTACGACAGGGGGCTCAGAGACCCAGTACTTC. Protein: CASRTTGGSETQYF. The rearrangement joins TRBV19 to TRBJ2-5; TRBD1 agrees at 10 bases. Germline values: CDR1 LNHDA, CDR2 SQIVND (reference sequence). The CDR3 runs 14 residues. V trimming: 9 bases; J trimming: 4 bases; junction bases outside the gene matches: 8.

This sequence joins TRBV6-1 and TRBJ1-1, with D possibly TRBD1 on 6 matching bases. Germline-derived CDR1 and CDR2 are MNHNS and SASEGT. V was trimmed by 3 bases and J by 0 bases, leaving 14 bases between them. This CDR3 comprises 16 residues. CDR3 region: CASSEPLGQMNTEAFF. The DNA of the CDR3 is TGTGCCAGCAGTGAGCCGCTCGGACAGATGAACACTGAAGCTTTCTTT.

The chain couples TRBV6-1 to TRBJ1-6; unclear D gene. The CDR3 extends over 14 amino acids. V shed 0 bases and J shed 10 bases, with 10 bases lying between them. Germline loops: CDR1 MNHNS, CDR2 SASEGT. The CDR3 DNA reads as TGTGCCAGCAGTGAAGCGGGAGGGTGGTCACCCCTCCACTTT. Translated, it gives CASSEAGGWSPLHF.

The CDR3 reads CASSDSGVSPRRGYTF. As DNA, the CDR3 is TGTGCCAGCAGTGACTCAGGGGTAAGCCCTCGCCGGGGCTACACCTTC. The V gene is TRBV6-4, the J gene TRBJ1-2, with D possibly being TRBD1 (5 bases). Trimming removed 0 bases at V and 8 bases at J, with 19 bases between. The CDR3 is 16 amino acids. From germline, CDR1 is MRHNA and CDR2 SNTAGT.

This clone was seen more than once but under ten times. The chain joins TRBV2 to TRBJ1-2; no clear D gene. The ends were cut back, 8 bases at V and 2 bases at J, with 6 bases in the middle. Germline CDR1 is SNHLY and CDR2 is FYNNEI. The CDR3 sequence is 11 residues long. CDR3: CASLRNYGYTF. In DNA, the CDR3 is TGTGCCAGCCTCAGGAACTATGGCTACACCTTC.

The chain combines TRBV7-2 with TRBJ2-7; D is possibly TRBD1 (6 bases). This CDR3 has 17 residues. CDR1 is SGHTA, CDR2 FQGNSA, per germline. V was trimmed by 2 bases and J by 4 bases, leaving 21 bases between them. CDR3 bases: TGTGCCAGCAGCTTAAAATACCTACCGGGACAAAGATACGAGCAGTACTTC. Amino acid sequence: CASSLKYLPGQRYEQYF.

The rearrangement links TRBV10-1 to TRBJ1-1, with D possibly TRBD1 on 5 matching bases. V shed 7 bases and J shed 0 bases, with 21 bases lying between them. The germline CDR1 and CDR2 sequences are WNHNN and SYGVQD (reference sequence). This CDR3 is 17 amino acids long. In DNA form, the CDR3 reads TGCGCCAGCATACGACGGGGGGGGAAGAGAATGAACACTGAAGCTTTCTTT. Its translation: CASIRRGGKRMNTEAFF.

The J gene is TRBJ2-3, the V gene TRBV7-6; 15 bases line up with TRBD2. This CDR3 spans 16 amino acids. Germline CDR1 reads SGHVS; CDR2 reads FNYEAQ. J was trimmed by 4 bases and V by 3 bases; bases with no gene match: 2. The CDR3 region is CASSLGLAGGADTQYF. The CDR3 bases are TGTGCCAGCAGCTTGGGACTAGCGGGGGGTGCAGATACGCAGTATTTT. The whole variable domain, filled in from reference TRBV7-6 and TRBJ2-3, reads GAGVSQSPRYKVTKRGQDVALRCDPISGHVSLYWYRQALGQGPEFLTYFNYEAQQDKSGLPNDRFSAERPEGSISTLTIQRTEQRDSAMYRCASSLGLAGGADTQYFGPGTRLTVL.

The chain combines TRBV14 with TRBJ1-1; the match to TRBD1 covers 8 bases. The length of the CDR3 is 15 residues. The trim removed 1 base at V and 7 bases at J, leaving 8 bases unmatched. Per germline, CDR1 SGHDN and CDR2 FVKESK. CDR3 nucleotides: TGTGCCAGCAGCCAAGTGGACAGGGTTCAGGGTGAAGCTTTCTTT. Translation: CASSQVDRVQGEAFF. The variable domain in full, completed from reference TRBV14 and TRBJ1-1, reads EAGVTQFPSHSVIEKGQTVTLRCDPISGHDNLYWYRRVMGKEIKFLLHFVKESKQDESGMPNNRFLAERTGGTYSTLKVQPAELEDSGVYFCASSQVDRVQGEAFFGQGTRLTVV.

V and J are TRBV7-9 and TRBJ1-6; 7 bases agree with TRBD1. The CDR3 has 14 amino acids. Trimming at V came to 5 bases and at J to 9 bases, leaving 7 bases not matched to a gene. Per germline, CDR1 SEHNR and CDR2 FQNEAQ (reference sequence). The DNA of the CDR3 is TGTGCCAGCAGCCAAGAGGGGGCCGGTTCACCCCTCCACTTT. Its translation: CASSQEGAGSPLHF.

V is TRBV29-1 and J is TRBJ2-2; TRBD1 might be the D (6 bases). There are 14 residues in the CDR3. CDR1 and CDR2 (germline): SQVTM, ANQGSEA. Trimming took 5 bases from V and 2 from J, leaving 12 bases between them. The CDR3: CSVLRDINTGELFF. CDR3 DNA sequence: TGCAGCGTTCTCCGGGACATAAACACCGGGGAGCTGTTTTTT.

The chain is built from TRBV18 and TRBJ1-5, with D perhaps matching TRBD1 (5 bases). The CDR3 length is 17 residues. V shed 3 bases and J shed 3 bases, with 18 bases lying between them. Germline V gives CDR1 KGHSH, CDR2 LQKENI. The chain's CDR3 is CASSPTDRYALNQPQHF. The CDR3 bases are TGTGCCAGCTCACCTACTGACAGATATGCGCTCAATCAGCCCCAGCATTTT.

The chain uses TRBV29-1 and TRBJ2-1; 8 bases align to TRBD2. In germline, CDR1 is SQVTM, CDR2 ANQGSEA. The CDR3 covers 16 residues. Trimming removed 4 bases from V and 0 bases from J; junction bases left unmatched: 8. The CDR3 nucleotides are TGCAGCGTTGCACTAGCGGCCCTAAGCTCCTACAATGAGCAGTTCTTC. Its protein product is CSVALAALSSYNEQFF.

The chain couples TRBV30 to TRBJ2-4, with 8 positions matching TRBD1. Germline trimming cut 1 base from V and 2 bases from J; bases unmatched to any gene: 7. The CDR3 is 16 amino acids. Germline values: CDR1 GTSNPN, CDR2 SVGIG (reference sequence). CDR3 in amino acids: CAWSAQGALPKNIQYF. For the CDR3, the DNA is TGTGCCTGGAGTGCTCAGGGGGCGCTCCCCAAAAACATTCAGTACTTC.

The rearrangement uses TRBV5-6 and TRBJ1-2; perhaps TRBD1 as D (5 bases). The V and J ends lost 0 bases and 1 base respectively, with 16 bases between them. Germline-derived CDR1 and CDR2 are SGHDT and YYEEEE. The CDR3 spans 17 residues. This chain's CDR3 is CASSLVTAGIINYGYTF. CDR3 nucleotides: TGTGCCAGCAGCTTGGTGACAGCCGGTATCATTAACTATGGCTACACCTTC. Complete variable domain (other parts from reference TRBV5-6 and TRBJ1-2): DAGVTQSPTHLIKTRGQQVTLRCSPKSGHDTVSWYQQALGQGPQFIFQYYEEEERQRGNFPDRFSGHQFPNYSSELNVNALLLGDSALYLCASSLVTAGIINYGYTFGSGTRLTVV.

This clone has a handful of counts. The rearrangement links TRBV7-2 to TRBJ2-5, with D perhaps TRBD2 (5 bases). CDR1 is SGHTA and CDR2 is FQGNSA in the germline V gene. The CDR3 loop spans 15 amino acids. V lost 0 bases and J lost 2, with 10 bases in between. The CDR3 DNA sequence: TGTGCCAGCAGCTTAGCGCCGGGATCTCAAGAGACCCAGTACTTC. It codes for CASSLAPGSQETQYF. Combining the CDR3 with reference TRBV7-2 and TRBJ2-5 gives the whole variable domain GAGVSQSPSNKVTEKGKDVELRCDPISGHTALYWYRQSLGQGLEFLIYFQGNSAPDKSGLPSDRFSAERTGGSVSTLTIQRTQQEDSAVYLCASSLAPGSQETQYFGPGTRLLVL.

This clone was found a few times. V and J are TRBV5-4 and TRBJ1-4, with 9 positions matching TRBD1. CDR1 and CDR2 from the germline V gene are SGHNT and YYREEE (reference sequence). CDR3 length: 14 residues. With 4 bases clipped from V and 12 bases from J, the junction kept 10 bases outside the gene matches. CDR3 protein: CASSPGQGQRELFF. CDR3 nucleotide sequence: TGTGCCAGCAGCCCCGGACAGGGGCAAAGAGAACTGTTTTTT.

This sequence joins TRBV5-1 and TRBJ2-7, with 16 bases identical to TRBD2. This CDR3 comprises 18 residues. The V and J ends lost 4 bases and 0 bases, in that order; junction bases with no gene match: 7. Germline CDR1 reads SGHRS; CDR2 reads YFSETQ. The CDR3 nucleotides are TGCGCCAGCAGCGGGGGGACTAGCGGGGGGGAACTCTCCTACGAGCAGTACTTC. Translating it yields CASSGGTSGGELSYEQYF.

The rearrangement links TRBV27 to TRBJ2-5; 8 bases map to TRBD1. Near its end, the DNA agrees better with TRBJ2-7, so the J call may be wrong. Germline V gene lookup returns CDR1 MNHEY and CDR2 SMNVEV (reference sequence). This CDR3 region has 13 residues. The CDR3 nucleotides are TGTGCCAGCAGTTCTTACAGGGGGTACGAGCAGTACTTC. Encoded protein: CASSSYRGYEQYF.

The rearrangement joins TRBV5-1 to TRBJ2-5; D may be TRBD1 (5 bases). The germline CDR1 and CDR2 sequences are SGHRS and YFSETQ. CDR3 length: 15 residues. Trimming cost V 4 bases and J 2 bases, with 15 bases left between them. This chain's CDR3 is CASSALPSGQETQYF. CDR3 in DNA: TGCGCCAGCAGCGCCCTCCCGTCAGGGCAAGAGACCCAGTACTTC.

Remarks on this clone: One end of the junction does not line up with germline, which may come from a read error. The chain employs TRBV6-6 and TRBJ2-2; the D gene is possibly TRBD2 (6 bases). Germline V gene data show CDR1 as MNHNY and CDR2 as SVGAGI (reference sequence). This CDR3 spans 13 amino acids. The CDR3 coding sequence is TGTGCCAGCAGCCCACGAGGACCGGGGGAGTTGTTTTTT. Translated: CASSPRGPGELFF.